A selection of T cell receptor beta chains follows, all from one sample in a study of blood T cell repertoires in COVID-19. Only in-frame clones appear in the TCRdb table, and some are missing; sequencing was by immunoSEQ multiplex PCR. The sample carries roughly 150,000 clones, approximately 78% recorded once. The sequenced sample consisted of peripheral blood. These TCRs come from a human donor in a cohort sampled during active COVID-19. Both conserved end residues are part of each CDR3. The D gene is left open where the match is weak. Clone size, where shown, is once, few, many, or a class for clones that have expanded.

CDR3 DNA: TGTGCCACCAGCATGGGACTAGCGGGGCTCAGCTCCTACAATGAGCAGTTCTTC; CDR3 protein: CATSMGLAGLSSYNEQFF; V gene: TRBV15; clone size: once; J gene: TRBJ2-1; D gene: TRBD2
CDR3 DNA: TGTGCCAGCAGCCAAGGGGGGGGAGGGTCCTGGGATGGCTACACCTTC; CDR3 protein: CASSQGGGGSWDGYTF; V gene: TRBV3-1/TRBV3-2; clone size: .; J gene: TRBJ1-2; D gene: .
CDR3 DNA: TGTGCCAGCAGCCAAGATAGGACTAGCGGGGGCAATGAGCAGTTCTTC; CDR3 protein: CASSQDRTSGGNEQFF; V gene: TRBV3-1/TRBV3-2; clone size: .; J gene: TRBJ2-1; D gene: TRBD2
CDR3 DNA: TGTGCCAGCAGCCAAGGGGCTAGCGGGAGGGATGAGCAGTTCTTC; CDR3 protein: CASSQGASGRDEQFF; V gene: TRBV3-1/TRBV3-2; clone size: .; J gene: TRBJ2-1; D gene: TRBD2
CDR3 DNA: TGTGCCAGCAGCCCCCGGACAGGGACCGGCTACACCTTC; CDR3 protein: CASSPRTGTGYTF; V gene: TRBV7-2; clone size: .; J gene: TRBJ1-2; D gene: TRBD1
CDR3 DNA: TGTGCCAGCAGTCCGGGACTAGCGGGAGGGCCCTACAATGAGCAGTTCTTC; CDR3 protein: CASSPGLAGGPYNEQFF; V gene: TRBV6-6; clone size: .; J gene: TRBJ2-1; D gene: TRBD2
CDR3 DNA: TGTGCCAGCAGCTTAGTCGCTAGCGGGAGCAATGAGCAGTTCTTC; CDR3 protein: CASSLVASGSNEQFF; V gene: TRBV7-6; clone size: .; J gene: TRBJ2-1; D gene: TRBD2
CDR3 DNA: TGTGCCAGCAGCTTCCGACAGGGTACTTTAGATACGCAGTATTTT; CDR3 protein: CASSFRQGTLDTQYF; V gene: TRBV7-3; clone size: .; J gene: TRBJ2-3; D gene: TRBD1
CDR3 DNA: TGTGCCAGCAGCGGACAGTACTCTGGAAACACCATATATTTT; CDR3 protein: CASSGQYSGNTIYF; V gene: TRBV2; clone size: .; J gene: TRBJ1-3; D gene: .
CDR3 DNA: TGTGCCAGCACCCCCGGCGGGACTAGCGGCTCCTACGAGCAGTACTTC; CDR3 protein: CASTPGGTSGSYEQYF; V gene: TRBV7-2; clone size: .; J gene: TRBJ2-7; D gene: TRBD2
CDR3 DNA: TGTGCCAGCAGTTTTTACGGGACAGGGATTAACTATGGCTACACCTTC; CDR3 protein: CASSFYGTGINYGYTF; V gene: TRBV27; clone size: .; J gene: TRBJ1-2; D gene: TRBD1
CDR3 DNA: TGTGCCAGCAGCGGACACTATAATTCACCCCTCCACTTT; CDR3 protein: CASSGHYNSPLHF; V gene: TRBV5-6; clone size: .; J gene: TRBJ1-6; D gene: .
CDR3 DNA: TGTGCCAGCAGCTTACGACAGAGCACAGATACGCAGTATTTT; CDR3 protein: CASSLRQSTDTQYF; V gene: TRBV7-2; clone size: few; J gene: TRBJ2-3; D gene: .
CDR3 DNA: TGTGCCAGCAGTGAAGGCCAGGGGTCAAGAGGAGAGACCCAGTACTTC; CDR3 protein: CASSEGQGSRGETQYF; V gene: TRBV6-1; clone size: .; J gene: TRBJ2-5; D gene: .
CDR3 DNA: TGTGCCAGCCCGGGGTCTGGGGCCAACGTCCTGACTTTC; CDR3 protein: CASPGSGANVLTF; V gene: TRBV7-2; clone size: .; J gene: TRBJ2-6; D gene: .
CDR3 DNA: TGTGCCAGCAGCTTAGCGACGCTAGCGGGAGTCGCCCCCTACAATGAGCAGTTCTTC; CDR3 protein: CASSLATLAGVAPYNEQFF; V gene: TRBV7-8; clone size: .; J gene: TRBJ2-1; D gene: TRBD2
CDR3 DNA: TGTGCCAGCAGTCCTCTAGATATCCGAGAGACCCAGTACTTC; CDR3 protein: CASSPLDIRETQYF; V gene: TRBV28; clone size: .; J gene: TRBJ2-5; D gene: .
CDR3 DNA: TGTGCCTCACAAATCGGGTCAGAGACCCAGTACTTC; CDR3 protein: CASQIGSETQYF; V gene: TRBV30; clone size: .; J gene: TRBJ2-5; D gene: .
CDR3 DNA: TGTGCCAGTAGTGGGGGACAGGGTAATGGAGAGACCCAGTACTTC; CDR3 protein: CASSGGQGNGETQYF; V gene: TRBV19; clone size: .; J gene: TRBJ2-5; D gene: TRBD1
CDR3 DNA: TGTGCCAGCAGTGTAGGGGGAACTAGCGGCAACATTCAGTACTTC; CDR3 protein: CASSVGGTSGNIQYF; V gene: TRBV5-4; clone size: .; J gene: TRBJ2-4; D gene: TRBD2
CDR3 DNA: TGTGCCAGCAGCTTGGCCGGGACTGATGGCTACACCTTC; CDR3 protein: CASSLAGTDGYTF; V gene: TRBV5-4; clone size: .; J gene: TRBJ1-2; D gene: .
CDR3 DNA: TGTGCCAGTAGTATAGATCGGGGGAAAGAGCAGTTCTTC; CDR3 protein: CASSIDRGKEQFF; V gene: TRBV19; clone size: .; J gene: TRBJ2-1; D gene: .
CDR3 DNA: TGTGCCAGTAGTATAGTCGGAGGCTACGAGCAGTACTTC; CDR3 protein: CASSIVGGYEQYF; V gene: TRBV19; clone size: few; J gene: TRBJ2-7; D gene: .
CDR3 DNA: TGTGCCAGCAGCGTAGGTCGGGTGAACACTGAAGCTTTCTTT; CDR3 protein: CASSVGRVNTEAFF; V gene: TRBV9; clone size: .; J gene: TRBJ1-1; D gene: .
CDR3 DNA: TGCGCCAGCAGCCAAGAGATTAGCGAAGAGACCCAGTACTTC; CDR3 protein: CASSQEISEETQYF; V gene: TRBV4-3; clone size: few; J gene: TRBJ2-5; D gene: .
CDR3 DNA: TGTGCCAGCAGTTACGGATCCCTAGGTGGCTACACCTTC; CDR3 protein: CASSYGSLGGYTF; V gene: TRBV6-5; clone size: .; J gene: TRBJ1-2; D gene: .
CDR3 DNA: TGTGCCAGCAGCCGAGGGGGGGCCTACTCACCCCTCCACTTT; CDR3 protein: CASSRGGAYSPLHF; V gene: TRBV27; clone size: .; J gene: TRBJ1-6; D gene: .
CDR3 DNA: TGTGCCAGCAGCGTCTTCGGGGGGGACACAGATACGCAGTATTTT; CDR3 protein: CASSVFGGDTDTQYF; V gene: TRBV9; clone size: once; J gene: TRBJ2-3; D gene: TRBD2
CDR3 DNA: TGTGCTAGTGGCTCCGACAGGGCAAATACGCAGTATTTT; CDR3 protein: CASGSDRANTQYF; V gene: TRBV12-5; clone size: .; J gene: TRBJ2-3; D gene: TRBD1
CDR3 DNA: TGTGCCAGCAGTTTTTTAGGGGAGGTTCAGCCCCAGCATTTT; CDR3 protein: CASSFLGEVQPQHF; V gene: TRBV28; clone size: .; J gene: TRBJ1-5; D gene: .
CDR3 DNA: TGTGCCAGCAGTTTCCCGCTAGATGAAAAACTGTTTTTT; CDR3 protein: CASSFPLDEKLFF; V gene: TRBV28; clone size: .; J gene: TRBJ1-4; D gene: .
CDR3 DNA: TGTGCCAGCAGTCACGGACAGGGGTTGGGGGAGACCCAGTACTTC; CDR3 protein: CASSHGQGLGETQYF; V gene: TRBV27; clone size: .; J gene: TRBJ2-5; D gene: TRBD1
CDR3 DNA: TGCGCCAGCAGCCAAGTGGAGTTGGCGGACAGTTTCCGCGAGCAGTACTTC; CDR3 protein: CASSQVELADSFREQYF; V gene: TRBV4-1; clone size: .; J gene: TRBJ2-7; D gene: .
CDR3 DNA: TGTGCCAGCAGCTTAGGTGGGACAGGGATTTCGTCCCAGCATTTT; CDR3 protein: CASSLGGTGISSQHF; V gene: TRBV7-6; clone size: .; J gene: TRBJ1-5; D gene: TRBD1